This T cell receptor (beta chain) emerged from a study of T cells in Graves' hyperthyroidism and ophthalmopathy. Study-level findings and limits: Blood also showed most of the thyroid clonotypes that were expanded above 0.001.

Researchers took RNA transcripts and amplified the TCR beta CDR3 regions from them. First-round RT-PCR targeting the TCR CDR3 was performed with the HTBI primer set. MiXCR, applied by TCRdb to the multiplex PCR reads, yields one record per CDR3 protein. In the table there are hundreds of thousands of distinct CDR3 sequences, around 38% of which are singletons. As concerns this clonotype: Its antigen is as yet unknown.

The definition of stable Graves' hyperthyroidism was no ophthalmopathy progression within 18 months. These patients, aged 18 to 65, had recently diagnosed hyperthyroidism lasting under 2 months. This CDR3 is built from 14 residues. CDR1 and CDR2 (germline): SQVTM, ANQGSEA. The V and J ends lost 8 bases and 6 bases respectively, with 22 bases between them. This clonotype was obtained from a man aged 18 to 35 with Graves' hyperthyroidism. Material for sequencing was blood. V is TRBV29-1 and J is TRBJ1-2, with a weak D call TRBD1 (5 bases). The DNA for the CDR3 is TGCAGCCAAGATCTTGCGGGGACCGCTAATGGCTACACCTTC. This encodes CSQDLAGTANGYTF.